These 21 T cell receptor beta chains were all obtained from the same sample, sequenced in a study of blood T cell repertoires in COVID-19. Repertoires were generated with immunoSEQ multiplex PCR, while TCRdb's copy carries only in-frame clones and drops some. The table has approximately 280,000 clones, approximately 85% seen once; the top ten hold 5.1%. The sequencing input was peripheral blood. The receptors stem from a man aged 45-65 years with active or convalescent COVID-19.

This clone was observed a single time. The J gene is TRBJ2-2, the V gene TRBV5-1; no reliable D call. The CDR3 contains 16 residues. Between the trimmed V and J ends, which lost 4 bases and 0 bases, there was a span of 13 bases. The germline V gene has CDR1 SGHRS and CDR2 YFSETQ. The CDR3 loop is CASSPSVFPNTGELFF. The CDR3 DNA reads TGCGCCAGCAGCCCCTCGGTGTTTCCGAACACCGGGGAGCTGTTTTTT.

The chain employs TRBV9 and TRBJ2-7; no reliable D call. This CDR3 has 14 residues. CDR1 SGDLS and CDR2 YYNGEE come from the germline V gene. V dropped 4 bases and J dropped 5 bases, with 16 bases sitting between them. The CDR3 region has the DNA TGTGCCAGCAGCCCCCCTTCGCGTTTGGACGAGCAGTACTTC. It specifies CASSPPSRLDEQYF.

CDR3 DNA: TGTGCCAGCAGCGTAGGGGGCCTGAACACTGAAGCTTTCTTT. Residues: CASSVGGLNTEAFF. V gene TRBV28 combines with J gene TRBJ1-1, with 7 nucleotides matching TRBD1. The CDR3 is 14 residues long. With V trimmed by 6 bases and J by 0 bases, 4 bases remained unmatched. Looked up from germline, CDR1 is MDHEN and CDR2 is SYDVKM.

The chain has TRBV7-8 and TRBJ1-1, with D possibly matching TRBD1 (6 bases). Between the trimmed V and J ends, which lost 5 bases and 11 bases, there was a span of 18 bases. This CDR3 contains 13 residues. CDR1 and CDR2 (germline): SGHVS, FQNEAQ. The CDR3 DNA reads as TGTGCCAGCAGCGGGGCAGGGGAACTTTGGGCTTTCTTT. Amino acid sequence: CASSGAGELWAFF.

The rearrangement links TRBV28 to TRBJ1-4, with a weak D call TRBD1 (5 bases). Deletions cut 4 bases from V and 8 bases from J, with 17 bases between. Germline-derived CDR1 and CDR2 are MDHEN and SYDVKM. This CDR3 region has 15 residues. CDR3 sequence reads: CASSSGTGEWEKLFF. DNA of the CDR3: TGTGCCAGCAGTTCCGGGACGGGGGAGTGGGAAAAACTGTTTTTT.

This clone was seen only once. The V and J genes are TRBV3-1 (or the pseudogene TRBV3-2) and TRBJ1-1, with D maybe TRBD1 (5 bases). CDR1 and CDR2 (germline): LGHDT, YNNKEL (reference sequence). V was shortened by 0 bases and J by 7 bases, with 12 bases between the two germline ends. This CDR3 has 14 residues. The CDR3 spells CASSQDPRADEAFF. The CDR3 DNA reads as TGTGCCAGCAGCCAAGACCCCAGGGCAGATGAAGCTTTCTTT.

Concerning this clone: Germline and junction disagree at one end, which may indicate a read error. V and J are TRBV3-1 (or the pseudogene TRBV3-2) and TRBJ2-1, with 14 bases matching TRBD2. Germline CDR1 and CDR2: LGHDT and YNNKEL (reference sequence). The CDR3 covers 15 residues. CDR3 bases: TGTGCCAGCAGCCAAGATTTGACTAGCGGGAGGGCATCCCTCTTC. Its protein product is CASSQDLTSGRASLF.

As DNA, the CDR3 is TGTGCCAGCAGCCGGGGACTAGCGGGAGTTGAGACCCAGTACTTC. Translation gives CASSRGLAGVETQYF. The chain is built from TRBV7-9 and TRBJ2-5, with TRBD2 matching 14 bases. Unmatched junction bases numbered 4, after V lost 5 bases and J lost 5 bases. Germline CDR1 reads SEHNR; CDR2 reads FQNEAQ (reference sequence). The CDR3 extends over 15 amino acids.

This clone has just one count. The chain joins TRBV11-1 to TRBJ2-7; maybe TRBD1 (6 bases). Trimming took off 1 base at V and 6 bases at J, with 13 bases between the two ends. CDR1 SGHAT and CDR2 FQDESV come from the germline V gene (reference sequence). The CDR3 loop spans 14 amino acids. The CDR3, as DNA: TGTGCCAGCAGCTTAGGGGGGACATTCTCCGAGCAGTACTTC. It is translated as CASSLGGTFSEQYF.

DNA of the CDR3: TGTGCCAGCAGGCAGTCCGGGACTAGCGGGAGGGAGCAGTTCTTC. Residues: CASRQSGTSGREQFF. This rearrangement joins TRBV6-5 to TRBJ2-1; 15 bases fit TRBD2. The V gene end was trimmed by 6 bases and the J gene end by 10 bases; junction bases not matched to a gene: 7. Germline V gene sequence: CDR1 MNHEY, CDR2 SVGAGI. The CDR3 runs 15 residues.

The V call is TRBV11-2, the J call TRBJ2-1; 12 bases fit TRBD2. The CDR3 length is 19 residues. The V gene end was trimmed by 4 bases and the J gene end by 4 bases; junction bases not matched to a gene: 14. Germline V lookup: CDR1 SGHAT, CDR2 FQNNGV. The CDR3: CASSSRPTSGSPKYNEQFF. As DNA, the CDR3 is TGTGCCAGCAGCTCACGCCCGACTAGCGGGAGCCCCAAATACAATGAGCAGTTCTTC.

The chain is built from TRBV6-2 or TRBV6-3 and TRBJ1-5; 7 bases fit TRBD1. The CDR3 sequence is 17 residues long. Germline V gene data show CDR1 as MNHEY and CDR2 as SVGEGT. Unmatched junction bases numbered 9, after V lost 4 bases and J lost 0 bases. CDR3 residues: CASSSQGIPYSNQPQHF. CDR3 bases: TGTGCCAGCAGTTCACAGGGGATCCCTTATAGCAATCAGCCCCAGCATTTT.

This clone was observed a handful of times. The CDR3 is CASSFRVADEQFF. The CDR3 DNA sequence: TGTGCCAGCAGCTTTCGGGTGGCTGATGAGCAGTTCTTC. The chain recombines TRBV7-9 with TRBJ2-1; D is unclear. CDR3 length equals 13 residues. CDR1 and CDR2 from the germline V gene are SEHNR and FQNEAQ (reference sequence). V was trimmed by 3 bases and J by 8 bases, leaving 11 bases between them.

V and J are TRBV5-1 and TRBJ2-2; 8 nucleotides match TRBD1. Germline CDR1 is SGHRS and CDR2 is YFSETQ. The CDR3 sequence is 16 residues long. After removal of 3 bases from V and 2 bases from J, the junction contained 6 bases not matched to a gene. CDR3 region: CASSSFGTGNTGELFF. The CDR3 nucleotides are TGCGCCAGCAGCTCCTTCGGGACAGGAAACACCGGGGAGCTGTTTTTT.

Here the CDR3 DNA reads TGTGCCAGCACAACTCGCGCAGATACGCAGTATTTT. This gives the protein CASTTRADTQYF. The genes are TRBV2 and TRBJ2-3; D not certain. The CDR3 is 12 residues long. Trimming left V 7 bases short and J 4 bases short, with 9 bases between. CDR1 SNHLY and CDR2 FYNNEI come from the germline V gene.

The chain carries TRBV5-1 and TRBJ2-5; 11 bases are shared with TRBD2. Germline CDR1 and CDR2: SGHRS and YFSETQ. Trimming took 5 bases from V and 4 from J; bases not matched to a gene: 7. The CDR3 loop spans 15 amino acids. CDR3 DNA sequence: TGCGCCAGCAGGCCACTAGCGGGAGCGTCAGAGACCCAGTACTTC. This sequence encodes CASRPLAGASETQYF.

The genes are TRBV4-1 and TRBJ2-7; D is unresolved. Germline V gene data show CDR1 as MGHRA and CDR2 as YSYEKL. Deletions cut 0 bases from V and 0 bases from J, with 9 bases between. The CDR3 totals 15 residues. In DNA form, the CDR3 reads TGCGCCAGCAGCCAAGAAGGCGGCTACTCCTACGAGCAGTACTTC. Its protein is CASSQEGGYSYEQYF.

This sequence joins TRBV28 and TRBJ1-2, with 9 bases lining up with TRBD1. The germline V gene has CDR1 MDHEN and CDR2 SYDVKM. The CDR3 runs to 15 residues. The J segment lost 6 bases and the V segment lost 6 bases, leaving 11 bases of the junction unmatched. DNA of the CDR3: TGTGCCAGCAGCTCCCCCGGGACAGGGTTAAATGGCTACACCTTC. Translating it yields CASSSPGTGLNGYTF.

CDR3 bases: TGTGCCAGCTCGCTAGCACTCGGGGCAGATACGCAGTATTTT. Translation: CASSLALGADTQYF. V and J are TRBV14 and TRBJ2-3; D might be TRBD2 (5 bases). V lost 8 bases and J lost 4, with 16 bases in between. The CDR3 runs to 14 residues. Germline V CDR1 and CDR2: SGHDN, FVKESK.

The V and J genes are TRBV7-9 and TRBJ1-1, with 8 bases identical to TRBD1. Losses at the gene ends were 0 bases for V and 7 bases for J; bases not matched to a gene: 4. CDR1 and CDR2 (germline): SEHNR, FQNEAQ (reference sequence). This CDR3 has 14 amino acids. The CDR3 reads CASSLARDRNEAFF. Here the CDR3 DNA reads TGTGCCAGCAGCTTAGCCAGGGACAGGAATGAAGCTTTCTTT.

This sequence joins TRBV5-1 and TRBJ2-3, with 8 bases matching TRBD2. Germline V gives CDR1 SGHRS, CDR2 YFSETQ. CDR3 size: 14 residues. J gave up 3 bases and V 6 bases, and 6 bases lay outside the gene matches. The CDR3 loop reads CASTSGRVTDTQYF. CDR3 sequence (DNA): TGCGCCAGCACAAGCGGGAGAGTGACAGATACGCAGTATTTT.